The 30 T cell receptor beta chains presented below share a single source sample, sequenced in a study of T cells in women clearing cervical HPV infection. TCRdb's copy holds only in-frame clones and misses some; the assay was immunoSEQ multiplex PCR. This specimen shows more than 40,000 clones; the ten leading clones hold about 0.97%. The source material was blood buffy coat. The source of these receptors is a woman between 18 and 69 years old with a cervical HPV16 infection that either progressed to CIN3+ or cleared (not recorded which).

In regard to this clone: Read coverage stops 3 residues before the CDR3 terminus; the germline J gene supplies the remainder. The V gene is TRBV4-1, the J gene TRBJ1-2; no firm D call. CDR1 and CDR2 (germline): MGHRA, YSYEKL. This CDR3 is built from 11 residues. The CDR3 here is CASSQDVAYTF. CDR3 bases read: TGCGCCAGCAGCCAAGATGTGGCT.

About this clone: Read data end 3 residues before the CDR3 end; the end is taken from the germline J gene. The V and J genes are TRBV18 and TRBJ1-2; possible D gene TRBD1, 5 bases. Germline V gene sequence: CDR1 KGHSH, CDR2 LQKENI. The CDR3 covers 15 residues. The CDR3 is CASSPRWGVGDTYTF. The covered CDR3 bases are TGTGCCAGCTCACCCCGGTGGGGGGTTGGGGATACC.

Remarks on this clone: The read gets to within 3 residues of the CDR3 end, and the germline J gene fills in the rest. The chain is built from TRBV29-1 and TRBJ1-2; 12 nucleotides line up with TRBD1. V lost 3 bases to trimming and J lost 6 bases; unmatched junction nucleotides: 14. The germline V gene has CDR1 SQVTM and CDR2 ANQGSEA. CDR3 length: 17 amino acids. The CDR3 bases that were read are TGCAGCGTTGATCGATCTACGGCCGGGACAGGGGGCGATGGC. Its translation is CSVDRSTAGTGGDG. The complete CDR3 protein is CSVDRSTAGTGGDGYTF.

Of note for this clone: The CDR3 goes on 3 residues after the read ends, and that part is filled in from the germline J gene. The J gene is TRBJ1-2, the V gene TRBV7-2, with D perhaps TRBD1 (5 bases). The CDR3 consists of 14 residues. Germline loops: CDR1 SGHTA, CDR2 FQGNSA. The CDR3 protein is CASSLGDFLNDYTF. The sequenced part of the CDR3 DNA is TGTGCCAGCAGCTTAGGGGACTTTCTCAATGAC. Full variable domain (remainder filled in from reference TRBV7-2 and TRBJ1-2): GAGVSQSPSNKVTEKGKDVELRCDPISGHTALYWYRQSLGQGLEFLIYFQGNSAPDKSGLPSDRFSAERTGGSVSTLTIQRTQQEDSAVYLCASSLGDFLNDYTFGSGTRLTVV.

Comments on this clone: The observed sequence ends 3 residues before the CDR3 terminus, with the missing tail filled in from the germline J gene. The chain uses TRBV20-1 and TRBJ2-7, with D perhaps TRBD1 (6 bases). V was trimmed by 5 bases and J by 6 bases, leaving 20 bases between them. Germline values: CDR1 DFQATT, CDR2 SNEGSKA (reference sequence). The CDR3 is made up of 14 amino acids. The covered CDR3 bases are TGCAGTGCTGCCCCCACAGGGTCCCTTCGCGAG. Translated: CSAAPTGSLRE. The CDR3 reads in full as CSAAPTGSLREQYF.

In the case of this clone: The read ends 3 residues early relative to the CDR3; the germline J gene fills the gap. J is TRBJ1-4 and V is TRBV19, with D uncertain. The CDR3 runs 13 residues. The germline gives CDR1 LNHDA, CDR2 SQIVND (reference sequence). V was trimmed by 5 bases and J by 4 bases, leaving 8 bases between them. Incomplete CDR3 DNA: TGTGCCAGTAGTCCTCAGAATAATGAAAAA. Amino acid sequence: CASSPQNNEK. The whole CDR3 protein reads CASSPQNNEKLFF.

In the case of this clone: Coverage ceases 3 residues before the CDR3 finishes, and the germline J gene fills in the end. V is TRBV18 and J is TRBJ2-3; TRBD1 aligns across 7 bases. The germline V gene has CDR1 KGHSH and CDR2 LQKENI. The CDR3 has 16 amino acids. V gave up 2 bases and J gave up 1 base; unmatched junction bases: 6. The CDR3 here is CASSPRSGGRTDTQYF. The CDR3 bases that were read are TGTGCCAGCTCACCAAGGTCAGGGGGACGCACAGATACG.

A note on this clone: The CDR3 end falls 3 residues outside the read, so it is completed with the germline J gene. V gene TRBV2 combines with J gene TRBJ1-4; no firm D call. Germline CDR1 and CDR2: SNHLY and FYNNEI. V gave up 1 base and J gave up 6 bases, with 9 bases separating them. This CDR3 spans 14 amino acids. CDR3 region: CASSEGSRYEKLFF. Partial CDR3 DNA: TGTGCCAGCAGTGAAGGGTCGCGGTATGAAAAA.

For this clone: The sequence runs out 3 residues before the end of the CDR3; the remainder is reconstructed from the germline J gene. The chain carries TRBV2 and TRBJ2-6; possible D gene TRBD2, 5 bases. Germline CDR1 is SNHLY and CDR2 is FYNNEI. This CDR3 comprises 14 residues. Trimming removed 5 bases at V and 2 bases at J, with 7 bases between. This chain's CDR3 is CASSLAPGANVLTF. The sequenced part of the CDR3 DNA is TGTGCCAGCAGTCTAGCACCTGGGGCCAACGTC.

CDR3 bases read: TGTGCCAGCAGCTTAAAATCAGGGGTAGACTATGGC. Translation: CASSLKSGVDYG. The entire CDR3 is CASSLKSGVDYGYTF. V gene TRBV7-9 combines with J gene TRBJ1-2; TRBD1 might be the D (6 bases). The CDR3 end lies 3 residues beyond the end of the read and is filled in from the germline J gene. The CDR3 is made up of 15 amino acids. V lost 2 bases and J lost 3, with 13 bases in between. The germline V gene has CDR1 SEHNR and CDR2 FQNEAQ (reference sequence).

Details on this clone: The read falls 3 residues short of the CDR3 end, and the missing part is taken from the germline J gene. This chain links TRBV2 with TRBJ2-3, with D tentatively TRBD1 (6 bases). From germline, CDR1 is SNHLY and CDR2 FYNNEI. There are 13 residues in the CDR3. V was trimmed by 5 bases and J by 4 bases, leaving 10 bases between them. The CDR3 sequence: CASSWDIADTQYF. CDR3 DNA (partial): TGTGCCAGCAGTTGGGACATAGCAGATACG.

A remark on this clone: The read comes to an end 3 residues before the CDR3 does, leaving the germline J gene to fill in the end. The chain couples TRBV19 to TRBJ1-2; 12 positions match TRBD1. The CDR3 runs to 13 residues. Germline lookup yields CDR1 LNHDA and CDR2 SQIVND (reference sequence). The CDR3 protein is CASKGTGGGDYTF. The part of the CDR3 DNA that was read is TGTGCCAGTAAAGGGACAGGGGGCGGCGAC.

On this clone itself: Read sequence stops 3 residues before the CDR3 end, and the germline J gene provides the missing end. J is TRBJ2-3 and V is TRBV5-1, with TRBD2 matching over 7 bases. The CDR3 covers 16 residues. The germline V gene has CDR1 SGHRS and CDR2 YFSETQ. The CDR3 loop is CASRLRPGLTEETQYF. The part of the CDR3 DNA that was read is TGCGCCAGCAGGTTACGACCGGGACTAACCGAAGAGACG.

A remark on this clone: Read sequence stops 3 residues before the CDR3 end, and the germline J gene provides the missing end. This rearrangement joins TRBV7-2 to TRBJ1-2; the match to TRBD1 covers 9 bases. CDR1 is SGHTA, CDR2 FQGNSA, per germline. The CDR3 sequence is 16 residues long. CDR3: CASSLAAGTGQRDYTF. CDR3 DNA (partial): TGTGCCAGCAGCTTAGCGGCCGGGACAGGGCAACGGGAC.

On this clone itself: The CDR3 extends 3 residues past the end of the read, so its final part is completed from the germline J gene. The chain joins TRBV19 to TRBJ1-1; TRBD1 matches at 8 bases. Germline loops: CDR1 LNHDA, CDR2 SQIVND (reference sequence). CDR3 length equals 14 residues. V dropped 1 base and J dropped 4; count of bases not matched to a gene: 2. CDR3 bases read: TGTGCCAGTAGTATAGCTACAGGGGGCACTGAA. Translated, it gives CASSIATGGTE. In full, the CDR3 reads CASSIATGGTEAFF. Using reference TRBV19 and TRBJ1-1 for the parts outside the CDR3, the full variable domain is DGGITQSPKYLFRKEGQNVTLSCEQNLNHDAMYWYRQDPGQGLRLIYYSQIVNDFQKGDIAEGYSVSREKKESFPLTVTSAQKNPTAFYLCASSIATGGTEAFFGQGTRLTVV.

On this clone: From the germline J gene comes the end of the CDR3, since the read stops 3 residues before it. The V call is TRBV20-1, the J call TRBJ1-6; 7 positions agree with TRBD1. The J segment lost 7 bases and the V segment lost 6 bases, leaving 9 bases of the junction unmatched. CDR1 DFQATT and CDR2 SNEGSKA come from the germline V gene (reference sequence). The CDR3 is 14 residues long. Incomplete CDR3 DNA: TGCAGTGCCCCAGGGGGGCAGGGGAATTCACCC. Its translation: CSAPGGQGNSP. The complete CDR3 reads CSAPGGQGNSPLHF.

To note about this clone: The CDR3 end lies 3 residues beyond the end of the read and is filled in from the germline J gene. The chain has TRBV2 and TRBJ1-2; 11 bases are shared with TRBD1. The length of the CDR3 is 14 residues. Trimming removed 4 bases from V and 4 bases from J; junction bases left unmatched: 2. The germline gives CDR1 SNHLY, CDR2 FYNNEI. The part of the CDR3 DNA that was read is TGTGCCAGCAGTGGGACAGGGGGCTTCTATGGC. Its translation: CASSGTGGFYG. The whole CDR3 protein reads CASSGTGGFYGYTF.

A remark on this clone: The missing CDR3 end, 3 residues past where the read stops, is filled in from the germline J gene. This sequence joins TRBV19 and TRBJ2-3; unclear D gene. CDR1 and CDR2 from the germline V gene are LNHDA and SQIVND (reference sequence). The V end lost 5 bases, the J end lost 3 bases, and 6 bases lay between the germline ends. The CDR3 covers 12 residues. CDR3 DNA, as far as it was read: TGTGCCAGTAGTCCCCCGACAGATACG. Translating it yields CASSPPTDT. The complete CDR3 sequence is CASSPPTDTQYF.

Of note for this clone: Read data end 3 residues before the CDR3 end; the end is taken from the germline J gene. The rearrangement joins TRBV14 to TRBJ2-7; tentatively, D is TRBD1 (5 bases). The V end was cut by 4 bases, the J end by 4 bases, with 11 bases between. CDR3 length equals 13 residues. The germline V gene has CDR1 SGHDN and CDR2 FVKESK. CDR3 sequence: CASSPPAGYEQYF. CDR3 DNA, as far as it was read: TGTGCCAGCAGCCCCCCTGCAGGGTACGAG.

Remarks on this clone: The read terminates 3 residues ahead of where the CDR3 ends, so the germline J gene completes it. V gene TRBV19 combines with J gene TRBJ1-2; D possibly corresponds to TRBD1 (6 bases). This CDR3 is 17 amino acids long. CDR1 LNHDA and CDR2 SQIVND come from the germline V gene (reference sequence). The germline V and J ends were trimmed by 6 bases and 6 bases, with 26 bases remaining between them. This CDR3 is CASSSTGPERVGHGYTF. Partial CDR3 DNA: TGTGCCAGTAGCTCCACAGGGCCTGAACGAGTAGGGCATGGC. Combining the CDR3 with reference TRBV19 and TRBJ1-2 gives the whole variable domain DGGITQSPKYLFRKEGQNVTLSCEQNLNHDAMYWYRQDPGQGLRLIYYSQIVNDFQKGDIAEGYSVSREKKESFPLTVTSAQKNPTAFYLCASSSTGPERVGHGYTFGSGTRLTVV.

Concerning this clone itself: Its ends do not fully match the called genes, so a read error is possible. Sequencing ends 3 residues short of the CDR3 end; the germline J gene provides the rest. Other DNA sequences from this sample encode an identical CDR3 as well. The V and J genes are TRBV20-1 and TRBJ1-2; 8 bases fit TRBD1. Germline V gives CDR1 DFQATT, CDR2 SNEGSKA (reference sequence). This CDR3 is built from 14 residues. The sequenced CDR3 bases are TGCAGTGCTAGCAGGGGGCAAGCGGACTATGGA. This encodes CSASRGQADYG. The whole CDR3 protein is CSASRGQADYGYTF.

Worth noting for this clone: The read terminates 3 residues ahead of where the CDR3 ends, so the germline J gene completes it. The genes are TRBV27 and TRBJ2-3; 13 bases fit TRBD2. This CDR3 has 16 amino acids. Trimming cost V 5 bases and J 2 bases; bases outside gene matches: 4. Germline CDR1 MNHEY, CDR2 SMNVEV (reference sequence). CDR3 protein: CASSGTSGAHTDTQYF. The sequenced part of the CDR3 DNA is TGTGCCAGCAGTGGGACTAGCGGGGCCCACACAGATACG.

A note on this clone: The read ends 3 residues shy of where the CDR3 ends; the end is completed using the germline J gene. The V and J genes are TRBV2 and TRBJ2-7, with 7 bases that match TRBD1. The CDR3 has 14 residues. After removal of 5 bases from V and 5 bases from J, the junction contained 9 bases not matched to a gene. Germline CDR1 and CDR2: SNHLY and FYNNEI. The sequenced part of the CDR3 DNA is TGTGCCAGCAGTCCGACAGGGATTCTCAACGAG. Protein: CASSPTGILNE. The entire CDR3 reads CASSPTGILNEQYF.

With regard to this clone: The read comes to an end 3 residues before the CDR3 does, leaving the germline J gene to fill in the end. The chain joins TRBV12-3 or TRBV12-4 to TRBJ1-1; D gene uncertain. The CDR3 is 15 residues long. V lost 7 bases and J 1 base, leaving 16 bases between the germline ends. Partial CDR3 DNA: TGTGCCAGCACCACCACCTGGCAAACGAACACTGAA. Encoded protein: CASTTTWQTNTE. The entire CDR3 protein reads CASTTTWQTNTEAFF.

About this clone itself: The sequenced fragment ends 3 residues before the CDR3 boundary, so the rest is inferred from the germline J gene. The rearrangement uses TRBV5-6 and TRBJ1-3, with 11 bases lining up with TRBD1. This CDR3 is 15 amino acids long. Germline-derived CDR1 and CDR2 are SGHDT and YYEEEE. J lost 5 bases, V lost 3 bases, and 4 bases had no gene match. Incomplete CDR3 DNA: TGTGCCAGCAGCTGGGACAGGGGGAATAGAAACACC. Protein sequence: CASSWDRGNRNT. The full CDR3 reads CASSWDRGNRNTIYF.

To note about this clone: The read gets to within 3 residues of the CDR3 end, and the germline J gene fills in the rest. The chain has TRBV7-8 and TRBJ1-5, with D perhaps TRBD1 (6 bases). The length of the CDR3 is 15 residues. Germline V gives CDR1 SGHVS, CDR2 FQNEAQ. Trimming stripped 4 bases from V and 0 bases from J, with 10 bases between. CDR3 in amino acids: CASSSDSYSNQPQHF. Incomplete CDR3 DNA: TGTGCCAGCAGCTCGGACAGCTATAGCAATCAGCCC.

As to this clone: Read sequence stops 3 residues before the CDR3 end, and the germline J gene provides the missing end. The chain is built from TRBV7-6 and TRBJ2-7; TRBD2 matches 14 bases. CDR1 is SGHVS, CDR2 FNYEAQ, per germline. V dropped 4 bases and J dropped 1; count of bases not matched to a gene: 3. The CDR3 sequence is 16 residues long. CDR3 protein: CASSSTSGGVSYEQYF. CDR3 DNA (partial): TGTGCCAGCAGCTCGACTAGCGGGGGGGTATCCTACGAG.

Concerning this clone: Read data end 3 residues before the CDR3 end; the end is taken from the germline J gene. The chain employs TRBV6-2 or TRBV6-3 and TRBJ2-4; a possible D gene is TRBD1 (5 bases). Looked up from germline, CDR1 is MNHEY and CDR2 is SVGEGT. The CDR3 covers 15 residues. The CDR3 DNA, read in part, is TGTGCCAGCAGTTACGGCGGCCCAGGGCTACTTGGT. Amino acid sequence: CASSYGGPGLLG. The entire CDR3 reads CASSYGGPGLLGQYF.

To note about this clone: The sequence runs out 3 residues before the end of the CDR3; the remainder is reconstructed from the germline J gene. The chain couples TRBV2 to TRBJ2-2, with TRBD2 as a possible D gene (6 bases). Trimming left V 10 bases short and J 6 bases short, with 18 bases between. The germline V gene has CDR1 SNHLY and CDR2 FYNNEI. CDR3 length: 14 amino acids. The sequenced part of the CDR3 DNA is TGTGCCATCCCTCGGGGGTACCTCGCCGGGGAG. Protein product: CAIPRGYLAGE. The full CDR3 protein is CAIPRGYLAGELFF.

The covered CDR3 bases are TGCAGCGTTCCCCGCGTCGAGGGACAGCCCCCCTACGAG. As protein: CSVPRVEGQPPYE. The entire CDR3 is CSVPRVEGQPPYEQYF. The V call is TRBV29-1, the J call TRBJ2-7, with 7 positions matching TRBD1. The DNA ends 3 residues before the CDR3 does, and the rest of the CDR3 is filled in from the germline J gene. CDR3 size: 16 residues. V lost 5 bases to trimming and J lost 2 bases; unmatched junction nucleotides: 15. Germline V CDR1 and CDR2: SQVTM, ANQGSEA.